This TCR beta chain was captured in a study of memory CD4+ T cells and cytomegalovirus serostatus. Findings and limits, study-wide: Of more than 150 reported CMV TCRbeta sequences, under 70 were found in memory CD4+ repertoires.

In this sample, this clone turned up a few times. Its antigen is still unknown. Clones were sequenced by immunoSEQ multiplex PCR, and TCRdb holds only the in-frame ones, with some missing. Of tens of thousands of clones listed, 82% are singletons. The CDR3 spans 16 residues. The ends lost 0 bases at V and 4 bases at J; junction bases unmatched: 6. CDR1 SGHDN and CDR2 FVKESK come from the germline V gene. The sort gate was single viable CD3+CD4+CD8-CD45RO+ cells for memory CD4+ T cells. Material for sequencing was memory CD4+ T cells from blood. V is TRBV14 and J is TRBJ2-3, with 8 bases identical to TRBD2. This receptor was taken from an adult in good health and CMV-seronegative. Some clones in this sample may be carry-over from other donors' samples. CDR3 DNA: TGTGCCAGCAGCCAAGACAAAGCGGGAGCCTCAGATACGCAGTATTTT. Amino acids: CASSQDKAGASDTQYF. The whole variable domain, remainder taken from reference TRBV14 and TRBJ2-3, is EAGVTQFPSHSVIEKGQTVTLRCDPISGHDNLYWYRRVMGKEIKFLLHFVKESKQDESGMPNNRFLAERTGGTYSTLKVQPAELEDSGVYFCASSQDKAGASDTQYFGPGTRLTVL.